A single sample gave rise to the 3 T cell receptor beta chains below, sequenced in a study of OX40 agonist ivuxolimab in advanced cancers. Libraries were prepared by immunoSEQ multiplex PCR; TCRdb keeps only in-frame clonotypes and omits some of them. Of about 150,000 clones in the sample, 94% were seen once. Sequencing was performed on CD4+ or CD8+ T cells sorted from blood, taken in a trial of the OX40 agonist ivuxolimab. Receptor source: an adult with an advanced solid tumor such as melanoma, head and neck, liver or kidney cancer.

The CDR3 nucleotides read TGTGCCAGCAGCACAGGGTCAGCGCCCTACGAGCAGTACTTC. It translates to CASSTGSAPYEQYF. V usage is TRBV11-2 and J usage is TRBJ2-5; a weak D match, TRBD1 (6 bases). The J call could be wrong; TRBJ2-7 is a better fit for the DNA end. Germline V gives CDR1 SGHAT, CDR2 FQNNGV. This CDR3 comprises 14 residues.

The chain couples TRBV11-3 to TRBJ1-1; D is undetermined. Germline loops: CDR1 SGHNT, CDR2 YENEEA. V was pared by 1 base and J by 6 bases, with 9 bases between. This CDR3 is built from 13 residues. The CDR3 here is CASSLAEGSEAFF. In DNA, the CDR3 is TGTGCCAGCAGCTTAGCTGAGGGCTCTGAAGCTTTCTTT.

This sequence joins TRBV28 and TRBJ2-1; D perhaps matches TRBD1 (6 bases). With 5 bases removed from V and 0 bases from J, the gap between germline ends came to 11 bases. CDR1 and CDR2 from the germline V gene are MDHEN and SYDVKM. The CDR3 spans 15 residues. The CDR3 DNA reads TGTGCCAGCAGTACCACAGGGAGCTCCTACAATGAGCAGTTCTTC. It translates to CASSTTGSSYNEQFF.